The present T cell receptor beta chain was sequenced within a study of blood T cell repertoires in COVID-19 (dated by TCRdb to 2020 to 2022). Regarding the complete study: Samples covering the acute and convalescent phases of COVID-19 were provided by collaborators in the United States, Italy and Spain. The prospective study material was composed of cDNA or gDNA derived from T cells, B-cell-depleted T cells, or PBMCs. Subjects who had been exposed to COVID-19, were actively infected with it, or had recovered from it provided the deeply sampled blood TCRbeta repertoires that made up the dataset. The repertoires were made available in a free public database intended to serve as a resource for research on the immune response to SARS-CoV-2. A de-identified subject ID, COVID-19 status, age in years and sex were almost always included in the sample metadata. Samples were obtained from the ongoing ImmuneRACE study (first 160 participants) and from about 1,300 subjects provided by 6 global collaborators. HLA class I and class II types, where available, came from metadata supplied by the sample provider rather than from assay-based typing. Summary of the overall study and its limitations: The quantity of clinical and demographic metadata differed by source and by participant and was supplied without curation.

Trimming accounts for 4 bases at V and 2 bases at J, while the number of junction bases matched to no gene is 5. The cysteine opens and the phenylalanine closes a CDR3 of 16 amino acids. The entry retains the CDR3 DNA only, 48 bases that are in frame from base 1. The germline V gene encodes CDR1 KGHSH and CDR2 LQKENI. TCRbeta CDR3 regions were amplified from genomic DNA using the immunoSEQ Assay, a bias-controlled multiplex PCR. The study's processing was this. Nucleated cell counts per sample were estimated from amplification of reference gene primers within the assay. Sequence reads were collapsed and filtered to measure the absolute abundance of every unique TCRbeta CDR3 rearrangement. For each sample, productive Simpson clonality was calculated as the square root of Simpson's diversity index across productive rearrangements. In TCRdb, the immuneACCESS table is reduced to in-frame sequences with V and J assigned. These tables do not hold every clone; where another copy was compared, an unresolved V gene accounts for under half, and the others remain unexplained. V and J calls and clone size are those listed in that table; D and trimming were worked out from the DNA. The sample table records about 150,000 clones; around 82% of these occur just once. The top ten clonotypes cover 0.63% of the sample.

At one collaborating source in Seattle, patients were enrolled during active infection and were followed longitudinally through the course of disease. Whole blood was collected in K2EDTA tubes by collaborating institutions according to the institutions' own protocols. Collaborator samples were shipped for TCRbeta analysis as frozen whole blood, isolated PBMCs, or DNA extracted from either sample type. With respect to this clone: No cognate antigen has been identified for it. There are no base qualities to consult, and no much larger clone falls within one base.

The specimen sequenced was peripheral blood. The chain joins TRBV18 to TRBJ2-3, with 11 central nucleotides matching TRBD1. The source of this sequence is a man in his 60s with COVID-19, enrolled during active disease. The DNA sequence is given as TGTGCCAGCTCACGCGGGACAGGGGGATACACAGATACGCAGTATTTT. The encoded protein is CASSRGTGGYTDTQYF.